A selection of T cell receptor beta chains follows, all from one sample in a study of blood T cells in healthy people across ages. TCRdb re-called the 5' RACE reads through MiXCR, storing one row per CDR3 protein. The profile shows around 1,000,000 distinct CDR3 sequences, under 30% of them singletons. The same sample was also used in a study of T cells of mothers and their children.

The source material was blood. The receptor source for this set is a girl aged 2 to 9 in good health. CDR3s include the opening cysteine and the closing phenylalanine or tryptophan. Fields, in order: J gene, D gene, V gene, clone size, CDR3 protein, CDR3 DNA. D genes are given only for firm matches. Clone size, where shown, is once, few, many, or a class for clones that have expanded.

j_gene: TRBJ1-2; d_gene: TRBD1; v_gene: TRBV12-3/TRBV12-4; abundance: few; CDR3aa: CASSSDRVLVFDYGYTF; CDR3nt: TGTGCCAGCAGTTCCGACAGGGTTTTAGTTTTTGACTATGGCTACACCTTC
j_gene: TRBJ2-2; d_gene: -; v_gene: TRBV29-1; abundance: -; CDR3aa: CSVYGEDGELFF; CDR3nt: TGCAGCGTTTATGGGGAGGACGGGGAGCTGTTTTTT
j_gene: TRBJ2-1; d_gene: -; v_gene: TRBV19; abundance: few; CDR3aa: CASSMALSSYNEQFF; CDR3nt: TGTGCCAGTAGTATGGCGCTTTCCTCCTACAATGAGCAGTTCTTC
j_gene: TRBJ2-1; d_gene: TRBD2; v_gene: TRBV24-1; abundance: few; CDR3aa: CATSGPSGGAYNEQFF; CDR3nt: TGTGCCACCAGTGGTCCTAGCGGGGGGGCCTACAATGAGCAGTTCTTC
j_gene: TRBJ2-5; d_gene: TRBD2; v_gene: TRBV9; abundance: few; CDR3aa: CASSVLAGGHETQYF; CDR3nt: TGTGCCAGCAGCGTATTAGCGGGGGGCCATGAGACCCAGTACTTC
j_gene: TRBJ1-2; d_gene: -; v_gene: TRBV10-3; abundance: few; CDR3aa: CAISAPNYGYTF; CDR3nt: TGTGCCATCAGTGCCCCAAACTATGGCTACACCTTC
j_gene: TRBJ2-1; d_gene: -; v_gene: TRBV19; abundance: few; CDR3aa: CASSIDGLGQKQFF; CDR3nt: TGTGCCAGTAGTATAGATGGATTGGGGCAGAAGCAGTTCTTC
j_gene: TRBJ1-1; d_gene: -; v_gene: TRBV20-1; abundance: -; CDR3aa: CSASRREDTEAFF; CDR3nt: TGCAGTGCTAGTCGCAGGGAAGACACTGAAGCTTTCTTT
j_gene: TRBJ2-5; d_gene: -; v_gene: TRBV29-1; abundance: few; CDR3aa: CSVEDFSLNFGDKSQETQYF; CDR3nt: TGCAGCGTTGAAGATTTCTCCCTCAATTTCGGGGACAAAAGCCAAGAGACCCAGTACTTC
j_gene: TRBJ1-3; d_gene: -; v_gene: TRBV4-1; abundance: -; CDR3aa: CASSQEGQIGNTIYF; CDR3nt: TGCGCCAGCAGCCAAGAGGGGCAAATTGGAAACACCATATATTTT
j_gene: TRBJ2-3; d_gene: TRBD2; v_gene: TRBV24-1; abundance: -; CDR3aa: CATSETGTMDAQYF; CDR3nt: TGTGCCACCAGTGAAACCGGGACTATGGACGCGCAGTATTTT
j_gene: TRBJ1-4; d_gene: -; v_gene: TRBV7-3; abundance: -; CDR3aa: CASSSSGAEKLFF; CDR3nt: TGTGCCAGCAGCTCTTCGGGAGCCGAAAAACTGTTTTTT
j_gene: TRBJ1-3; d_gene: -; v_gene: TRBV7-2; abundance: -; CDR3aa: CASSSQGWGSGNTIYF; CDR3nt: TGTGCCAGCAGCTCGCAGGGGTGGGGCTCTGGAAACACCATATATTTT
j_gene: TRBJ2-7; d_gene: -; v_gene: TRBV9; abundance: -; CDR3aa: CASSVGDLYEQYF; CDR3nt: TGTGCCAGCAGCGTAGGGGACCTATACGAGCAGTACTTC
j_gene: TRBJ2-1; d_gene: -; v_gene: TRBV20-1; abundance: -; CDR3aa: CSARGGENSYNEQFF; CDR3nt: TGCAGTGCTAGGGGCGGGGAGAACTCTTACAATGAGCAGTTCTTC
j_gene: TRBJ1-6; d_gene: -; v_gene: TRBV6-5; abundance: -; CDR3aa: CASRLTGVGNNSPLHF; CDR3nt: TGTGCCAGCAGATTGACCGGCGTTGGGAATAATTCACCCCTCCACTTT